The T cell receptor (beta chain) under discussion was sequenced for a study of blood T cell repertoires in COVID-19. Participants had their cohort set by participant-reported clinical history. Under the authors' procedure: Reference gene primer amplification in the assay estimated nucleated cell counts. Method: immunoSEQ multiplex PCR; TCRdb's copy keeps in-frame clones and lacks some. V, J and clone size were drawn from that table, and D and trimming were deduced from the DNA. The table records 150,000 or so clones, around 80% of them present only once. The V end lost 3 bases, the J end lost 2 bases, and 17 bases lay between the germline ends. Germline assignment: CDR1 SGHRS and CDR2 YFSETQ. The CDR3 has 16 amino acids.

The sequenced material came from PBMCs or T cells enriched from blood (not recorded which). The sequence was obtained from a woman aged 55-70 years who had recovered from COVID-19. The chain carries TRBV5-1 and TRBJ1-1; a weak D match, TRBD1 (5 bases). CDR3 protein: CASSSGGGVGNTEAFF. For the CDR3, the DNA is TGCGCCAGCAGCTCGGGGGGTGGTGTCGGCAACACTGAAGCTTTCTTT.